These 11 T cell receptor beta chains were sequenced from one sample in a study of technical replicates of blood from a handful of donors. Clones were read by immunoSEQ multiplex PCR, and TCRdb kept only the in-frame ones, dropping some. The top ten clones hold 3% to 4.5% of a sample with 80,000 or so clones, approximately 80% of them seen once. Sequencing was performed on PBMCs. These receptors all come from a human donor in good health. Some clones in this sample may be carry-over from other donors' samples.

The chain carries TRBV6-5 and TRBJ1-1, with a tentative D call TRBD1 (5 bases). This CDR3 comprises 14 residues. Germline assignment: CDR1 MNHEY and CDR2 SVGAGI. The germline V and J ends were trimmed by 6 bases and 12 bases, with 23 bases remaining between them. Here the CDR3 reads CASRGWQGPSETFF. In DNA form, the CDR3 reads TGTGCCAGCAGAGGGTGGCAGGGCCCTTCTGAGACTTTCTTT.

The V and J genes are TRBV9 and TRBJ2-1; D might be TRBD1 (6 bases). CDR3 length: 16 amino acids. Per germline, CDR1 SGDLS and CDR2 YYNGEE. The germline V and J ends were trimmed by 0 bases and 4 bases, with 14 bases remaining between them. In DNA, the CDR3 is TGTGCCAGCAGCGTAGGCGCGGGTCAGGGGTACAATGAGCAGTTCTTC. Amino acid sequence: CASSVGAGQGYNEQFF. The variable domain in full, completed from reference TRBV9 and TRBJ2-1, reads DSGVTQTPKHLITATGQRVTLRCSPRSGDLSVYWYQQSLDQGLQFLIQYYNGEERAKGNILERFSAQQFPDLHSELNLSSLELGDSALYFCASSVGAGQGYNEQFFGPGTRLTVL.

This CDR3 reads CASSIRGIAEAFF. The CDR3 region has the DNA TGTGCCAGTAGTATACGGGGTATCGCTGAAGCTTTCTTT. The V call is TRBV19, the J call TRBJ1-1; D is unresolved. The ends were cut back, 2 bases at V and 6 bases at J, with 10 bases in the middle. The CDR3 covers 13 residues. Germline CDR1 is LNHDA and CDR2 is SQIVND (reference sequence).

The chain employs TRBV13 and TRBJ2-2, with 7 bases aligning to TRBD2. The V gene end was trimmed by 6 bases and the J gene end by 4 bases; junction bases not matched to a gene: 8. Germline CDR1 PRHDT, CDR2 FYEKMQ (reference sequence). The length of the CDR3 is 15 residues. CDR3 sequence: CASSNSGRPTGELFF. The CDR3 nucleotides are TGTGCCAGCAGTAATAGCGGGCGACCCACCGGGGAGCTGTTTTTT.

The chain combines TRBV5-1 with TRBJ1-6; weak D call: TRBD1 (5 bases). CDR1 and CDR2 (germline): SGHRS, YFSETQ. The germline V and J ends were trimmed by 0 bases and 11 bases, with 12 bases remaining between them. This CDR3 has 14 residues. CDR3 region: CASSLERGRAPLHF. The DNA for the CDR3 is TGCGCCAGCAGCTTGGAAAGGGGTAGAGCACCCCTCCACTTT.

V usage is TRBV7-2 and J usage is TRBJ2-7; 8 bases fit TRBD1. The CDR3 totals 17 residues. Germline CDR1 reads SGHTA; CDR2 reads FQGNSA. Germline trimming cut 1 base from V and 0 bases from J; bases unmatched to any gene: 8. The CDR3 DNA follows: TGTGCCAGCAGCTTAGTAGGGACAGGAAATAACTCCTACGAGCAGTACTTC. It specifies CASSLVGTGNNSYEQYF.

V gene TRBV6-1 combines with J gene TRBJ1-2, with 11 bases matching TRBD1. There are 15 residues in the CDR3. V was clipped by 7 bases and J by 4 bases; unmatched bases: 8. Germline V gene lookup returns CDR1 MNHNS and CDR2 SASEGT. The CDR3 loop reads CASNTRTGGIYGYTF. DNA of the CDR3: TGTGCCAGCAACACTCGGACAGGGGGCATCTATGGCTACACCTTC.

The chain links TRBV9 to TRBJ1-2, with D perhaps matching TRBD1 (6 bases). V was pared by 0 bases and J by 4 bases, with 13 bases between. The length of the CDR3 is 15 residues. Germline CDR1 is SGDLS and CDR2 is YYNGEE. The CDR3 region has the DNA TGTGCCAGCAGCGTAGCTGCAGGGGATCTCTATGGCTACACCTTC. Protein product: CASSVAAGDLYGYTF.

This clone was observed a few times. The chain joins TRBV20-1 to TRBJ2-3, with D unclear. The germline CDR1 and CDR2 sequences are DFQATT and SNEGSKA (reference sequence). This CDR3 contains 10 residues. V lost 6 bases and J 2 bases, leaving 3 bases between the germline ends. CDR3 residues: CSAHTDTQYF. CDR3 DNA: TGCAGTGCACACACAGATACGCAGTATTTT.

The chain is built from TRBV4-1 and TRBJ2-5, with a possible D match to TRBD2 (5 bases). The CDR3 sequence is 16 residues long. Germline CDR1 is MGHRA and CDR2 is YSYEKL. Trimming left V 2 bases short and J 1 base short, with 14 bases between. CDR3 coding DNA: TGCGCCAGCAGCCAATGGCGGGTAGTCGCCCAAGAGACCCAGTACTTC. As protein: CASSQWRVVAQETQYF.

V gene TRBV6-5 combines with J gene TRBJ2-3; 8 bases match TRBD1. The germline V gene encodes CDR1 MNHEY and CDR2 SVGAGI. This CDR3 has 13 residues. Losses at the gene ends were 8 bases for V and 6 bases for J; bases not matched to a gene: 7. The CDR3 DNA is TGTGCCAGCGGACAGACAGGGGCTGATACGCAGTATTTT. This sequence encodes CASGQTGADTQYF.